Listed below are T cell receptor beta chains from one sample, sequenced in a study of beta chain features in type 1 diabetes. The method was immunoSEQ multiplex PCR; TCRdb's version includes in-frame clones alone and lacks a portion of them. The table includes around 260,000 clones, around 21% detected once. What was sequenced was naive CD4+ T cells from blood. The receptors were gathered from a woman aged 40 to 50 with type 1 diabetes. The CDR3 runs from the conserved cysteine through the conserved F or W. D genes are given only for firm matches. Expanded clones get a size class; other rows say once, few or many, or leave the size out.

TRBV5-1,TRBJ2-3,.,.,16,CASSLPGYRSTDTQYF,TGCGCCAGCAGCTTGCCAGGGTACCGTAGCACAGATACGCAGTATTTT
TRBV7-2,TRBJ2-3,.,.,16,CASSRLGTIDTDTQYF,TGTGCCAGCAGCCGCCTAGGGACAATAGACACAGATACGCAGTATTTT
TRBV9,TRBJ2-1,.,.,15,CASSADSYSYNEQFF,TGTGCCAGCAGCGCGGACAGCTATTCCTACAATGAGCAGTTCTTC
TRBV18,TRBJ2-7,once,TRBD1,16,CASSPPGTVSLYEQYF,TGTGCCAGCTCACCACCGGGGACAGTCTCCCTATACGAGCAGTACTTC
TRBV5-1,TRBJ2-4,.,TRBD1,13,CASSLGQGDIQYF,TGCGCCAGCAGCTTGGGACAGGGGGACATTCAGTACTTC
TRBV5-6,TRBJ2-6,.,.,12,CASRAGANVLTF,TGTGCCAGCAGGGCCGGGGCCAACGTCCTGACTTTC
TRBV14,TRBJ2-1,.,TRBD2,18,CASSHDTGLAGGPYEQFF,TGTGCCAGCAGCCACGATACCGGACTAGCGGGAGGGCCGTATGAGCAGTTCTTC
TRBV9,TRBJ1-2,.,TRBD1,13,CASSPGTVYGYTF,TGTGCCAGCAGCCCCGGGACAGTCTATGGCTACACCTTC
TRBV4-2,TRBJ2-7,few,.,15,CASSQDRGPIYEQYF,TGTGCCAGCAGCCAAGATCGCGGCCCTATCTACGAGCAGTACTTC
TRBV19,TRBJ2-1,.,.,15,CASSILFQGYNEQFF,TGTGCCAGTAGTATCCTTTTCCAGGGTTACAATGAGCAGTTCTTC
TRBV7-3,TRBJ2-2,.,.,16,CASSLIGTGSTGELFF,TGTGCCAGCAGTCTCATAGGGACTGGCTCCACCGGGGAGCTGTTTTTT
TRBV1,TRBJ2-1,.,.,10,CTSRPGEQFF,TGCACCAGCAGACCAGGCGAGCAGTTCTTC
TRBV6-6,TRBJ2-7,.,TRBD2,16,CASSPGTSGLSYEQYF,TGTGCCAGCAGTCCCGGGACTAGCGGGTTGTCCTACGAGCAGTACTTC
TRBV9,TRBJ1-1,.,.,14,CASSVGNYNTEAFF,TGTGCCAGCAGCGTAGGGAACTACAACACTGAAGCTTTCTTT
TRBV30,TRBJ2-2,.,.,12,CAWAREAGELFF,TGTGCCTGGGCCCGGGAAGCCGGGGAGCTGTTTTTT
TRBV10-3,TRBJ2-7,.,.,13,CAISAQGPYEQYF,TGTGCCATCAGTGCCCAGGGTCCCTACGAGCAGTACTTC
TRBV28,TRBJ2-5,few,.,13,CASSLYSQETQYF,TGTGCCAGCAGTTTATATTCCCAGGAGACCCAGTACTTC
TRBV4-1,TRBJ1-5,.,.,14,CASSQDTGWQPQHF,TGCGCCAGCAGCCAAGATACCGGGTGGCAGCCCCAGCATTTT
TRBV7-9,TRBJ1-4,.,.,14,CASSFGDIQEKLFF,TGTGCCAGCAGCTTTGGGGACATCCAGGAAAAACTGTTTTTT
TRBV4-3,TRBJ1-3,few,.,16,CASSHLVQGSGNTIYF,TGCGCCAGCAGCCATCTCGTACAGGGCTCTGGAAACACCATATATTTT
TRBV28,TRBJ1-6,few,TRBD1,15,CASSSAGQGDSPLHF,TGTGCCAGCAGTTCCGCGGGACAGGGAGATTCACCCCTCCACTTT
TRBV7-3,TRBJ2-5,.,TRBD1,13,CASSFGQGETQYF,TGTGCCAGCAGCTTCGGACAGGGGGAGACCCAGTACTTC
TRBV11-1,TRBJ2-1,.,.,16,CASSYRKTSSYNEQFF,TGTGCCAGCAGCTACAGAAAAACTAGCTCCTACAATGAGCAGTTCTTC
TRBV15,TRBJ2-2,few,.,15,CATRGRFENTGELFF,TGTGCCACCCGCGGGCGATTTGAGAACACCGGGGAGCTGTTTTTT
TRBV28,TRBJ2-5,.,.,13,CASNLDKQETQYF,TGTGCCAGCAACCTTGACAAGCAAGAGACCCAGTACTTC
TRBV13,TRBJ1-2,few,.,13,CASSSPTGYGYTF,TGTGCCAGCAGCTCCCCTACAGGGTATGGCTACACCTTC
TRBV7-9,TRBJ1-6,few,.,12,CASSLLGIPLHF,TGTGCCAGCAGCCTGCTCGGGATACCCCTCCACTTT
TRBV29-1,TRBJ1-2,few,.,13,CSSSDSPYYGYTF,TGCAGCTCATCGGATAGCCCGTACTATGGCTACACCTTC
TRBV19,TRBJ1-6,.,TRBD1,13,CASSITGDSPLHF,TGTGCCAGTAGTATTACAGGGGATTCACCCCTCCACTTT
TRBV29-1,TRBJ1-1,few,.,12,CSAVTVNTEAFF,TGCAGCGCCGTTACAGTGAACACTGAAGCTTTCTTT
TRBV10-3,TRBJ2-1,.,TRBD1,16,CAISGMGTGAYNEQFF,TGTGCCATCAGTGGAATGGGTACAGGGGCCTACAATGAGCAGTTCTTC
TRBV7-2,TRBJ2-2,.,TRBD2,16,CATRTSGRGNTGELFF,TGTGCCACCCGGACTAGCGGGAGGGGAAACACCGGGGAGCTGTTTTTT
TRBV19,TRBJ1-2,few,.,12,CASKMDSYGYTF,TGTGCCAGTAAGATGGACAGCTATGGCTACACCTTC
TRBV28,TRBJ2-5,.,.,12,CASSPYEETQYF,TGTGCCAGCAGTCCGTATGAAGAGACCCAGTACTTC
TRBV7-9,TRBJ2-1,.,TRBD2,16,CASRRWTSDSYNEQFF,TGTGCCAGCAGACGATGGACTAGCGACTCCTACAATGAGCAGTTCTTC
TRBV18,TRBJ2-3,.,TRBD1,16,CASSRRTGTSTDTQYF,TGTGCCAGCTCACGACGGACAGGGACTAGCACAGATACGCAGTATTTT